This TCR beta chain was documented in a study of cytomegalovirus exposure and HLA in healthy donors. The CDR3 has 14 amino acids. V was clipped by 2 bases and J by 5 bases; unmatched bases: 3. In germline, CDR1 is MNHEY, CDR2 SVGAGI. Study-wide findings and caveats: Likely technical artifact: a cluster of highly shared sequence variants. What a later analysis showed was that several of the most significant clusters appeared linked to common viral pathogens. Accurate HLA-A and HLA-B prediction from TCR beta sequences was reported for most subjects.

With 60 Vbeta and 13 Jbeta primers, the PCR was carried out. Sequencing was performed with immunoSEQ multiplex PCR; in TCRdb, only in-frame clones are kept and a portion is missing. The data contain a few hundred thousand clones, 92% of them seen just once; the ten biggest clones take up around 1.7%. As concerns this clone: Its antigen is currently unknown.

The sequenced sample consisted of PBMCs. This chain joins TRBV6-5 and TRBJ1-2; 9 bases match TRBD1. The TCR was taken from a girl under 10 years old in good health and CMV-seronegative. The CDR3: CASSYTGTGYGYTF. DNA of the CDR3: TGTGCCAGCAGTTACACTGGGACAGGGTATGGCTACACCTTC.